The 23 T cell receptor beta chains presented below share a single source sample, sequenced in a study of T cell responses to AZD1222 COVID-19 vaccine. Profiling relied on immunoSEQ multiplex PCR, and the TCRdb table lists in-frame clones only, not all of them. Of 100,000 to 150,000 clones in the sample, approximately 83% were seen once. Sample: peripheral blood, taken on day 0 of AZD1222 vaccination. Receptors originate from an adult in good health.

This clone was observed a few times. This chain links TRBV5-6 with TRBJ1-4, with D unclear. Looked up from germline, CDR1 is SGHDT and CDR2 is YYEEEE. Trimming took off 4 bases at V and 0 bases at J, with 10 bases between the two ends. This CDR3 has 15 residues. CDR3 residues: CASSPNVATNEKLFF. CDR3 bases: TGTGCCAGCAGCCCTAACGTCGCAACTAATGAAAAACTGTTTTTT.

V usage is TRBV7-2 and J usage is TRBJ2-7; 10 bases map to TRBD2. The germline V gene has CDR1 SGHTA and CDR2 FQGNSA. V dropped 6 bases and J dropped 4; count of bases not matched to a gene: 9. This CDR3 has 15 residues. CDR3 protein: CASRLSGGAGYEQYF. CDR3 nucleotides: TGTGCCAGCAGACTAAGCGGGGGGGCCGGGTACGAGCAGTACTTC.

The gene calls are TRBV19 and TRBJ1-5; the D is unclear. V was trimmed by 1 base and J by 2 bases, leaving 18 bases between them. Germline V lookup: CDR1 LNHDA, CDR2 SQIVND (reference sequence). The CDR3 sequence is 18 residues long. The CDR3 reads CASSIVHSRSGGNQPQHF. CDR3 nucleotides: TGTGCCAGTAGTATAGTACACAGCCGGTCCGGTGGCAATCAGCCCCAGCATTTT.

The chain carries TRBV4-3 and TRBJ1-1; possible D gene TRBD1, 5 bases. This CDR3 is 16 amino acids long. Trimming pared 0 bases from V and 0 bases from J, leaving 11 bases between. Germline V gene lookup returns CDR1 LGHNA and CDR2 YSLEER. The CDR3 coding sequence is TGCGCCAGCAGCCAAGATTTATCCAGGGTGAACACTGAAGCTTTCTTT. Translation gives CASSQDLSRVNTEAFF.

The chain links TRBV6-2 or TRBV6-3 to TRBJ1-5; D may be TRBD1 (6 bases). V was shortened by 2 bases and J by 5 bases, with 10 bases between the two germline ends. The CDR3 totals 14 residues. Germline lookup yields CDR1 MNHEY and CDR2 SVGEGT. Written as DNA, the CDR3 is TGTGCCAGCAGTTACCTTACAGGGTATCAGCCCCAGCATTTT. This translates into CASSYLTGYQPQHF.

The chain combines TRBV6-1 with TRBJ1-3; no definite D call. This CDR3 comprises 16 residues. V was shortened by 4 bases and J by 0 bases, with 13 bases between the two germline ends. The germline V gene has CDR1 MNHNS and CDR2 SASEGT. The chain's CDR3 is CASSVGPPSSGNTIYF. The CDR3 DNA reads as TGTGCCAGCAGTGTAGGACCGCCCAGCTCTGGAAACACCATATATTTT.

The CDR3 DNA sequence: TGTGCCAGCAGTGAAGCGCTTACAGGGCGCACCTACGAGCAGTACTTC. Residues: CASSEALTGRTYEQYF. V is TRBV2 and J is TRBJ2-7, with D possibly TRBD1 on 6 matching bases. The length of the CDR3 is 16 residues. Germline CDR1 SNHLY, CDR2 FYNNEI. Trimming shortened V by 0 bases and J by 2 bases, and 14 bases separated the two germline ends.

This clone was observed a few times. The CDR3 end shows no conserved phenylalanine or tryptophan, and so a read error is likely. The DNA is omitted, as the CDR3 cannot be located on it reliably, and the CDR3 follows TCRdb's listing. The CDR3 spells CASSLGVGTPS. This chain links TRBV7-3 with TRBJ1-2. The germline CDR1 and CDR2 sequences are SGHTA and FQGTGA. Counting both end residues, the CDR3 totals 11 amino acids.

The genes are TRBV3-1 (or the pseudogene TRBV3-2) and TRBJ1-3; D unclear. Germline V lookup: CDR1 LGHDT, CDR2 YNNKEL (reference sequence). The length of the CDR3 is 13 residues. V was pared by 7 bases and J by 0 bases, with 7 bases between. The CDR3 nucleotides are TGTGCCAGCACGGAAGGCTCTGGAAACACCATATATTTT. Its protein is CASTEGSGNTIYF.

The chain is built from TRBV6-1 and TRBJ2-3, with D possibly matching TRBD2 (6 bases). The germline V gene encodes CDR1 MNHNS and CDR2 SASEGT. V lost 4 bases, J lost 2 bases, and 16 bases lay in between. The CDR3 has 16 amino acids. Written as DNA, the CDR3 is TGTGCCAGCAGTGGAGAGACTAGTCCAATCACAGATACGCAGTATTTT. This gives the protein CASSGETSPITDTQYF.

Only one count was recorded for this clone. The V and J genes are TRBV20-1 and TRBJ2-1; D unresolved. Germline V gene lookup returns CDR1 DFQATT and CDR2 SNEGSKA (reference sequence). The ends were cut back, 2 bases at V and 5 bases at J, with 4 bases in the middle. The length of the CDR3 is 11 residues. CDR3 sequence (DNA): TGCAGTGCTAGAAGGAACAATGAGCAGTTCTTC. It is translated as CSARRNNEQFF.

This clone has a handful of counts. V and J are TRBV5-4 and TRBJ2-1, with 11 bases aligning to TRBD2. CDR3 size: 15 residues. Trimming at V came to 4 bases and at J to 3 bases, leaving 3 bases not matched to a gene. Germline lookup yields CDR1 SGHNT and CDR2 YYREEE (reference sequence). The CDR3 DNA reads as TGTGCCAGCAGCGGCGGGACTAGCGGCTACAATGAGCAGTTCTTC. It specifies CASSGGTSGYNEQFF.

The chain has TRBV29-1 and TRBJ1-4, with D perhaps matching TRBD1 (6 bases). The ends were cut back, 4 bases at V and 4 bases at J, with 13 bases in the middle. The V gene's germline CDR1 is SQVTM and CDR2 ANQGSEA. The CDR3 runs to 14 residues. The CDR3 region is CSVAGGLVNEKLFF. CDR3 DNA: TGCAGCGTTGCGGGGGGGCTCGTTAATGAAAAACTGTTTTTT.

This clone was recorded once. The J gene is TRBJ1-5, the V gene TRBV27; a possible D gene is TRBD1 (5 bases). This CDR3 comprises 15 residues. Germline V gives CDR1 MNHEY, CDR2 SMNVEV (reference sequence). Trimming shortened V by 6 bases and J by 4 bases, and 16 bases separated the two germline ends. The CDR3 loop reads CASSNNGANNQPQHF. The DNA of the CDR3 is TGTGCCAGCAGCAACAACGGGGCCAATAATCAGCCCCAGCATTTT.

V is TRBV19 and J is TRBJ1-1; 8 nucleotides agree with TRBD1. The germline V gene encodes CDR1 LNHDA and CDR2 SQIVND (reference sequence). This CDR3 has 16 amino acids. The junction had 10 bases not matched to a gene; V was cut back by 5 bases and J by 2 bases. This chain's CDR3 is CASSLFKTGANTEAFF. The CDR3, as DNA: TGTGCCAGTAGTCTATTCAAGACAGGGGCCAACACTGAAGCTTTCTTT. The variable domain in full, completed from reference TRBV19 and TRBJ1-1, reads DGGITQSPKYLFRKEGQNVTLSCEQNLNHDAMYWYRQDPGQGLRLIYYSQIVNDFQKGDIAEGYSVSREKKESFPLTVTSAQKNPTAFYLCASSLFKTGANTEAFFGQGTRLTVV.

The V and J genes are TRBV30 and TRBJ1-2; D is ambiguous. CDR3 length: 14 residues. CDR1 and CDR2 from the germline V gene are GTSNPN and SVGIG (reference sequence). Trimming pared 2 bases from V and 4 bases from J, leaving 14 bases between. Here the CDR3 reads CAWSSPAQPYGYTF. CDR3 nucleotides: TGTGCCTGGAGTTCACCCGCACAGCCCTATGGCTACACCTTC.

Note on this clone: Compared with germline, one end of the junction differs, possibly owing to a read error. The gene calls are TRBV5-6 and TRBJ2-7; TRBD1 aligns across 7 bases. The germline V gene encodes CDR1 SGHDT and CDR2 YYEEEE. The length of the CDR3 is 14 residues. CDR3 sequence reads: CASSLGQPSYEQYF. The CDR3 DNA follows: TGTGCCAGCAGTTTGGGACAGCCGTCCTACGAGCAGTACTTC.

The chain has TRBV30 and TRBJ1-1; TRBD1 is a possible D gene (5 bases). Germline loops: CDR1 GTSNPN, CDR2 SVGIG (reference sequence). The CDR3 contains 13 residues. The V end lost 6 bases, the J end lost 7 bases, and 18 bases lay between the germline ends. The DNA of the CDR3 is TGTGCCTGCCGCCGACCCTCGAGGGGTGAAGCTTTCTTT. Translation: CACRRPSRGEAFF.

This chain links TRBV6-5 with TRBJ1-1, with a possible D match to TRBD1 (5 bases). Germline CDR1 is MNHEY and CDR2 is SVGAGI. The CDR3 contains 15 residues. V lost 4 bases, J lost 3 bases, and 15 bases lay in between. The CDR3 spells CASSSSGRGDTEAFF. CDR3 sequence (DNA): TGTGCCAGCAGTTCCTCGGGCCGAGGGGACACTGAAGCTTTCTTT.

This chain's CDR3 is CASTPGVSNQPQHF. CDR3 sequence (DNA): TGTGCCAGCACGCCAGGGGTTAGCAATCAGCCCCAGCATTTT. This chain links TRBV3-1 (or the pseudogene TRBV3-2) with TRBJ1-5; perhaps TRBD1 as D (6 bases). V gave up 7 bases and J gave up 0 bases, with 10 bases separating them. CDR1 is LGHDT, CDR2 YNNKEL, per germline (reference sequence). The CDR3 length is 14 residues.

This clone was observed a few times. The chain joins TRBV7-8 to TRBJ2-2; 7 bases are a match to TRBD1. Germline-derived CDR1 and CDR2 are SGHVS and FQNEAQ. Losses at the gene ends were 3 bases for V and 2 bases for J; bases not matched to a gene: 3. The CDR3 extends over 15 amino acids. The CDR3 sequence is CASSFTGVNTGELFF. CDR3 in DNA: TGTGCCAGCAGCTTTACAGGGGTTAACACCGGGGAGCTGTTTTTT.

The sample holds a few counts of this clone. The chain is built from TRBV13 and TRBJ1-3; D gene unclear. The CDR3 runs to 17 residues. CDR1 and CDR2 from the germline V gene are PRHDT and FYEKMQ (reference sequence). Between the trimmed V and J ends, which lost 5 bases and 0 bases, there was a span of 17 bases. In DNA, the CDR3 is TGTGCCAGCAGCCCCCAAGTGAGAGAGGACTCTGGAAACACCATATATTTT. Its protein product is CASSPQVREDSGNTIYF.

This rearrangement joins TRBV5-6 to TRBJ1-5, with D unclear. Germline V gene sequence: CDR1 SGHDT, CDR2 YYEEEE. Trimming removed 0 bases at V and 3 bases at J, with 7 bases between. The CDR3 loop spans 14 amino acids. The CDR3 nucleotides read TGTGCCAGCAGCTTGGGGCAGTTCAATCAGCCCCAGCATTTT. This sequence encodes CASSLGQFNQPQHF.